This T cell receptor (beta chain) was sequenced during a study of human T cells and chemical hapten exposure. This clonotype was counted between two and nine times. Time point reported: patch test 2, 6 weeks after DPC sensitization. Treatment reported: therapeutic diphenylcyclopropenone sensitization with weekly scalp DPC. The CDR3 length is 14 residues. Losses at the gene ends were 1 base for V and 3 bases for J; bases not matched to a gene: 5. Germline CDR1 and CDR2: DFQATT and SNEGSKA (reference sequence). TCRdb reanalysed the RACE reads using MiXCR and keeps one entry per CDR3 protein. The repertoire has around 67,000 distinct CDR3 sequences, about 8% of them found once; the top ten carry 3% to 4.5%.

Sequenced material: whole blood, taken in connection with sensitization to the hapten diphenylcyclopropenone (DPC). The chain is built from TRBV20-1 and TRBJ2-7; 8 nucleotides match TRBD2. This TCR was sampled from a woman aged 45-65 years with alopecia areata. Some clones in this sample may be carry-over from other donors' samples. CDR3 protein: CSARGGRIFYEQYF. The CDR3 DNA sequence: TGCAGTGCTAGAGGCGGGAGGATTTTCTACGAGCAGTACTTC.